The following is a TCR beta chain sequence with its context. Its specificity is not known. This entry is derived from a study of blood T cells in healthy people across ages. Whole-study context: About one barcoded beta molecule per two T cells came from capture by template switching.

Germline loops: CDR1 SGHKS, CDR2 YYEKEE (reference sequence). CDR3 length: 15 amino acids. V lost 3 bases and J lost 0; bases outside the gene matches: 6. Together with a sample-barcoded 5' primer, a J-beta primer mix was included in a second PCR lasting roughly 7 to 11 cycles. TCRdb ran MiXCR on the 5' RACE reads and lists one entry per CDR3 protein. The sample yields fewer than 1,000,000 distinct CDR3 sequences, around 43% seen once. Study-level results: Roughly linear declines in TCR beta diversity per million T cells occurred with age. Compared with aged donors, long-lived donors showed fewer expanded clones, suggesting selection.

The gene calls are TRBV5-5 and TRBJ2-7, with 7 positions matching TRBD1. The TCR originated in a man in his sixties in good health. Sample: blood. The chain's CDR3 is CASSWGQLLSYEQYF. The CDR3 DNA reads as TGTGCCAGCAGCTGGGGACAGCTCCTCTCCTACGAGCAGTACTTC.